This TCR beta chain was sequenced in a study of neurological immune-mediated disorders. Regarding time point: longitudinal time-point 1 (baseline). The CDR3 contains 15 residues. V gave up 0 bases and J gave up 1 base, with 10 bases separating them. Germline V lookup: CDR1 DFQATT, CDR2 SNEGSKA (reference sequence). One entry per CDR3 protein results from TCRdb running MiXCR on the 5' RACE reads. The sample includes 35,000 to 45,000 distinct CDR3 sequences, more than 3% of them seen just once. This clonotype was found many times. The sample comprised PBMCs. The genes are TRBV20-1 and TRBJ2-1; TRBD1 is a possible D gene (6 bases). The TCR originated in a woman in her sixties or seventies with multiple sclerosis. This CDR3 reads CSARDRTVSYNEQFF. CDR3 bases: TGCAGTGCTAGAGATCGGACAGTTTCCTACAATGAGCAGTTCTTC.